The T cell receptor beta chain under discussion was sequenced for a study of naive and memory T cell subsets. General study results and limits: No ground truth validated the naive and memory repertoire findings. In naive cells, over 85% of TCR sequences were seen only once.

The beta constant-region primer was an equimolar mix of two oligonucleotides covering TRBC1 and TRBC2. TCRdb fed the UMI-ligation and nested PCR reads into MiXCR, producing one record per CDR3 protein. The sample holds 130,000 to 150,000 distinct CDR3 sequences; 15% to 20% are singletons and the top ten take 0.14% to 0.15%. This clonotype was detected many times. Its specificity is unknown. The CDR3 is made up of 17 amino acids. V was cut by 2 bases and J by 7 bases, with 18 bases left in between. Germline V lookup: CDR1 MNHEY, CDR2 SVGAGI. What was sequenced was naive CD4+ T cells from blood. The V gene is TRBV6-5, the J gene TRBJ1-6; weak D call: TRBD1 (6 bases). The TCR was taken from a human donor in good health. This CDR3 reads CASSYLAGALLNSPLHF. The CDR3 nucleotides read TGTGCCAGCAGTTACCTAGCAGGGGCCCTGCTGAATTCACCCCTCCACTTT.